This TCR beta chain was recovered during a study of CD8 T cells in Susac syndrome. Study background: Active disease was present in six of the sequenced Susac syndrome patients, and remission in under ten.

With random hexamers, roughly 0.5 to 1 ug RNA was reverse transcribed. By means of immunoSEQ multiplex PCR, TCR beta CDR3 spanning 54 Vbeta and 13 Jbeta underwent amplification. TCRdb reanalysed the immunoSEQ multiplex PCR reads using MiXCR and keeps one entry per CDR3 protein. Counted here are 170,000 or so distinct CDR3 sequences, over 90% occurring once; the ten biggest clones make up around 0.095%. Germline V gene lookup returns CDR1 SGHRS and CDR2 YFSETQ. This CDR3 is built from 14 residues. J was trimmed by 2 bases and V by 4 bases; bases with no gene match: 3. CD8+ and CD4+ blood T cells underwent TCR beta sequencing.

Sequencing input: CD4+ T cells from PBMCs. The receptor comes from a human donor with Susac syndrome. V gene TRBV5-1 combines with J gene TRBJ2-1; 7 positions match TRBD1. CDR3 loop: CASSQGGTYNEQFF. CDR3 bases: TGCGCCAGCAGCCAAGGGGGCACCTACAATGAGCAGTTCTTC.